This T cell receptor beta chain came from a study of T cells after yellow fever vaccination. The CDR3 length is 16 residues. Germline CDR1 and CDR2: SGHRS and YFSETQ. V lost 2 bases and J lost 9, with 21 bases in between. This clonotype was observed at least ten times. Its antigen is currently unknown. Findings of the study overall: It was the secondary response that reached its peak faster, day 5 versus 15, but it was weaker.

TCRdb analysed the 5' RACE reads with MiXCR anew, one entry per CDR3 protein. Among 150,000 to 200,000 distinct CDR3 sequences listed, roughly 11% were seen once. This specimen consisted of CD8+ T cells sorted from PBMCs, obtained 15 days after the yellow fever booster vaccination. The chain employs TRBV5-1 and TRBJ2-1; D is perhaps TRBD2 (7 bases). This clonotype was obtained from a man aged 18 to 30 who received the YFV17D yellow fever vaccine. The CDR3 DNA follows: TGCGCCAGCAGCTTCCTCGGCCGGGGGGCCCGGGGTGAGCAGTTCTTC. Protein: CASSFLGRGARGEQFF.